The sequence of this T cell receptor beta chain was determined in a study of T-cell memory formation after mild COVID-19. General observations from the study: The SARS-CoV-2 specificity of second-wave clones reaching peak at day 37 remained unverified. The study detected some responding clones in pre-infection memory, suggesting cross-reactive memory joined. Contracting CD4+ clones were located mainly in CM and EM, and CD8+ clones in EMRA.

On this clonotype itself: What it binds is not known.

Trimming at V came to 4 bases and at J to 5 bases, leaving 7 bases not matched to a gene. CDR3 size: 14 residues. The 5'RACE method, run with constant-segment primers, produced TCR alpha and TCR beta cDNA libraries (carrying sample barcodes and UMIs). TCRdb itself ran the 5' RACE reads through MiXCR, one entry per CDR3 protein. The table shows around 370,000 distinct CDR3 sequences, with 20% to 25% occurring only once. This TCR was recovered from an adult woman who had mild COVID-19 (a few samples of this study predate the infection). Cell type and time point are not known. V is TRBV23-1 and J is TRBJ2-7; 8 bases are a match to TRBD2. TRBV23-1 is placed among ORFs of uncertain function. Material: PBMCs or a T cell subset sorted from them (not recorded which). The CDR3 DNA sequence: TGCGCCAGCAGTCCCCAGCGGGGGCTCCACGAGCAGTACTTC. Translated: CASSPQRGLHEQYF.